These T cell receptor beta chains were read from a single sample in a study of T cells after yellow fever vaccination. TCRdb ran MiXCR on the 5' RACE reads and lists one entry per CDR3 protein. The sample includes 550,000 or so distinct CDR3 sequences, around 21% of them seen just once. This specimen was PBMCs, taken 15 days after the yellow fever booster vaccination. These receptors all stem from a young man who received the YFV17D yellow fever vaccine. CDR3s include the opening cysteine and the closing phenylalanine or tryptophan. Fields, in order: V gene, clone size, J gene, D gene, CDR3 DNA, CDR3 protein. A D gene is named only where the DNA matches it firmly. The size entry is marked missing in some rows and otherwise reads once, few, many or a size class.

v_call: TRBV20-1; clone_size: NA; j_call: TRBJ2-3; d_call: NA; cdr3_nt: TGCAGTGCTCAGACTCGTCAGGTAACAGATACGCAGTATTTT; cdr3_aa: CSAQTRQVTDTQYF
v_call: TRBV20-1; clone_size: once; j_call: TRBJ2-5; d_call: NA; cdr3_nt: TGCAGTGCTAGTATGGCGGAGACCCAGTACTTC; cdr3_aa: CSASMAETQYF
v_call: TRBV12-3/TRBV12-4; clone_size: few; j_call: TRBJ1-5; d_call: NA; cdr3_nt: TGTGCCAGTTTGGCAGGCAATAGCAATCAGCCCCAGCATTTT; cdr3_aa: CASLAGNSNQPQHF
v_call: TRBV28; clone_size: few; j_call: TRBJ1-5; d_call: NA; cdr3_nt: TGTGCCAGCAGTTTAGGAATTCTGCCCCAGCATTTT; cdr3_aa: CASSLGILPQHF
v_call: TRBV11-2; clone_size: NA; j_call: TRBJ2-2; d_call: TRBD2; cdr3_nt: TGTGCCAGCAGCCCCCGGGTAGCGGGGGGCGGGGAGCTGTTTTTT; cdr3_aa: CASSPRVAGGGELFF
v_call: TRBV6-6; clone_size: NA; j_call: TRBJ2-7; d_call: NA; cdr3_nt: TGTGCCAGTACAGGGTATACCTACGAGCAGTACTTC; cdr3_aa: CASTGYTYEQYF
v_call: TRBV11-2; clone_size: few; j_call: TRBJ1-1; d_call: NA; cdr3_nt: TGTGCCAGCAGCCCCTGGACCCCTGAAGCTTTCTTT; cdr3_aa: CASSPWTPEAFF
v_call: TRBV20-1; clone_size: few; j_call: TRBJ2-3; d_call: NA; cdr3_nt: TGCAGTGCTATCGGTCGGGGGAGCACAGATACGCAGTATTTT; cdr3_aa: CSAIGRGSTDTQYF
v_call: TRBV30; clone_size: few; j_call: TRBJ2-3; d_call: TRBD2; cdr3_nt: TGTGCCTGGGACGGTTGGCGGGAGGGCACAGATACGCAGTATTTT; cdr3_aa: CAWDGWREGTDTQYF
v_call: TRBV18; clone_size: few; j_call: TRBJ2-5; d_call: NA; cdr3_nt: TGTGCCAGCTCAAAAGGACAGCAAGAGACCCAGTACTTC; cdr3_aa: CASSKGQQETQYF
v_call: TRBV5-1; clone_size: few; j_call: TRBJ2-5; d_call: TRBD2; cdr3_nt: TGCGCCAGCAGCTTGGCCACCCGGGAGGGAGAGACCCAGTACTTC; cdr3_aa: CASSLATREGETQYF